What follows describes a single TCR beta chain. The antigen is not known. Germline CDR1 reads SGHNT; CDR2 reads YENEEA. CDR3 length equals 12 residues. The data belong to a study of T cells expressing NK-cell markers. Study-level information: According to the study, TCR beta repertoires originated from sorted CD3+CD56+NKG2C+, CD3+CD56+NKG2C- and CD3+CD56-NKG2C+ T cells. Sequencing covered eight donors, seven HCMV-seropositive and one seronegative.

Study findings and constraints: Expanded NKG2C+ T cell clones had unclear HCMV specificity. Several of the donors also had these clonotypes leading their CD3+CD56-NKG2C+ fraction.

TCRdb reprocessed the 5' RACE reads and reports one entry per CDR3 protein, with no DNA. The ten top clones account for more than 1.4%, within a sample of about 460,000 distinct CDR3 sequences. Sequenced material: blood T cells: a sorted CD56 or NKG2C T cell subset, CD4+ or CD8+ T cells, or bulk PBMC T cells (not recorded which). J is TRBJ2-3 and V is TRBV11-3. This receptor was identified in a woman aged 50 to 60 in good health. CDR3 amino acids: CASSFGPYTQYF.